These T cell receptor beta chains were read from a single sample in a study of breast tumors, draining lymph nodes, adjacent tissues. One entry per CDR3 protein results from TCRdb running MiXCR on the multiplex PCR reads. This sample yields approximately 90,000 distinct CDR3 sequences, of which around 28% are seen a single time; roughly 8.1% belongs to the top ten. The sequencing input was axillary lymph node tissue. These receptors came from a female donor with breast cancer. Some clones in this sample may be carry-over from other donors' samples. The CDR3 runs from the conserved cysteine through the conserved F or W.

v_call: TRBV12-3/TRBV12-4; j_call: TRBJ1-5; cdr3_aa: CASSTGGGQPQHF
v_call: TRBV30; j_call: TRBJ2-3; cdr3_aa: CAWSVPREWADTQYF
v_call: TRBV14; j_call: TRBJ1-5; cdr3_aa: CASSQWLAGQYSNQPQHF
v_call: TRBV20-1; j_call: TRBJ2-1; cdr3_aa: CSALTGLSYNEQFF
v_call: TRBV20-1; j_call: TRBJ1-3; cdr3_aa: CSARGGGLYIYF
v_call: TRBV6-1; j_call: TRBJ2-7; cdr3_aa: CASSDPGTVGSYEQYF
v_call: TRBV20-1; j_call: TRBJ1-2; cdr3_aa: CSARDRRANYGYTF
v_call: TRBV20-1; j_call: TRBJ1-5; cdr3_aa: CSASRPNQPQHF
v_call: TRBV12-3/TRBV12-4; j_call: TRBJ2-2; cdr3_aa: CATFGGELFF
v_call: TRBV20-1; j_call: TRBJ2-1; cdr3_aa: CSARGPRTSSYNEQFF
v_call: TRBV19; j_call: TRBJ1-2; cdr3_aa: CASSIARGRANYGYTF